Listed here are 32 T cell receptor beta chains from one sample, sequenced in a study of identical twins. One entry per CDR3 protein results from TCRdb running MiXCR on the 5' RACE reads. The sample holds 420,000 or so distinct CDR3 sequences, about a fifth seen once. Sequencing was performed on naive T cells sorted from blood. These receptor sequences come from a man aged 45 to 65 in good health.

This clonotype showed up just a few times. J is TRBJ2-7 and V is TRBV6-2 or TRBV6-3; the match to TRBD1 covers 12 bases. The CDR3 loop spans 15 amino acids. J gave up 4 bases and V 6 bases, and 7 bases lay outside the gene matches. The germline CDR1 and CDR2 sequences are MNHEY and SVGEGT. The CDR3 DNA follows: TGTGCCAGCAGAGTACCGGGACAGGGGGCTTACGAGCAGTACTTC. Translated, it gives CASRVPGQGAYEQYF.

The chain uses TRBV5-1 and TRBJ2-1; possibly TRBD1 or TRBD2 for D (6 bases each). Germline V gives CDR1 SGHRS, CDR2 YFSETQ. V was pared by 2 bases and J by 10 bases, with 16 bases between. CDR3 length: 14 amino acids. The chain's CDR3 is CASSFRDLTGEQFF. CDR3 sequence (DNA): TGCGCCAGCAGCTTCCGGGACTTAACAGGGGAGCAGTTCTTC.

With regard to this clonotype: Given a much more abundant clone one base away, this may be a read error. J is TRBJ2-7 and V is TRBV6-1, with D hard to call. This CDR3 comprises 12 residues. Germline V gene sequence: CDR1 MNHNS, CDR2 SASEGT. The CDR3 coding sequence is TGTGCCAGCAGAGAAGTTCAGTACGAGCAGTACTTC. Amino acids: CASREVQYEQYF.

This clonotype came up many times. The rearrangement links TRBV7-2 to TRBJ2-2; D unresolved. Germline-derived CDR1 and CDR2 are SGHTA and FQGNSA. This CDR3 has 14 amino acids. V lost 2 bases and J lost 3, with 7 bases in between. The CDR3 spells CASSLQAHTGELFF. CDR3 bases: TGTGCCAGCAGCTTACAGGCTCACACCGGGGAGCTGTTTTTT.

The chain joins TRBV5-1 to TRBJ2-7; 11 bases fit TRBD2. Germline V gene lookup returns CDR1 SGHRS and CDR2 YFSETQ. The CDR3 covers 16 residues. Unmatched junction bases numbered 6, after V lost 0 bases and J lost 4 bases. As DNA, the CDR3 is TGCGCCAGCAGCTTGGAGGTAGCGGGGGGGATTTACGAGCAGTACTTC. Translation gives CASSLEVAGGIYEQYF.

The rearrangement uses TRBV6-5 and TRBJ2-1; perhaps TRBD1 as D (6 bases). The ends were cut back, 4 bases at V and 2 bases at J, with 12 bases in the middle. This CDR3 is built from 15 residues. Germline-derived CDR1 and CDR2 are MNHEY and SVGAGI. CDR3 residues: CASSSGTRTYNEQFF. The CDR3, as DNA: TGTGCCAGCAGTTCCGGGACACGGACCTACAATGAGCAGTTCTTC.

The table lists this clonotype with a few counts. V is TRBV20-1 and J is TRBJ2-2, with D possibly TRBD1 on 6 matching bases. Germline CDR1 and CDR2: DFQATT and SNEGSKA (reference sequence). V gave up 5 bases and J gave up 4 bases, with 11 bases separating them. The CDR3 length is 13 residues. CDR3: CSAPDRSTGELFF. The CDR3 DNA is TGCAGTGCTCCGGACAGATCCACCGGGGAGCTGTTTTTT.

V usage is TRBV6-6 and J usage is TRBJ2-1; D remains ambiguous. The V and J ends lost 2 bases and 7 bases respectively, with 6 bases between them. The CDR3 covers 12 residues. CDR1 and CDR2 from the germline V gene are MNHNY and SVGAGI (reference sequence). Written as DNA, the CDR3 is TGTGCCAGCAGTTACGTAGTAAATGAGCAGTTCTTC. It translates to CASSYVVNEQFF.

This clonotype showed up many times. The rearrangement uses TRBV5-1 and TRBJ2-6; D ambiguous. Per the germline V gene, CDR1 is SGHRS and CDR2 is YFSETQ. This CDR3 contains 18 residues. V was cut by 0 bases and J by 0 bases, with 13 bases left in between. DNA of the CDR3: TGCGCCAGCAGCTTGGTAGGCAGCCAAAGCTCTGGGGCCAACGTCCTGACTTTC. The encoded protein is CASSLVGSQSSGANVLTF.

This clonotype was detected only a few times. V usage is TRBV12-3 or TRBV12-4 and J usage is TRBJ1-5; 9 bases line up with TRBD1. This CDR3 is 15 amino acids long. J gave up 5 bases and V 5 bases, and 7 bases lay outside the gene matches. The CDR3 DNA reads as TGTGCCAGCAGTCCTTTCGGGACAGGGTATCAGCCCCAGCATTTT. Translating gives CASSPFGTGYQPQHF.

V and J are TRBV11-2 and TRBJ2-3, with 9 bases aligning to TRBD2. There are 18 residues in the CDR3. From germline, CDR1 is SGHAT and CDR2 FQNNGV. V gave up 5 bases and J gave up 0 bases; unmatched junction bases: 12. The chain's CDR3 is CASSPFGAGGPSTDTQYF. CDR3 DNA: TGTGCCAGCAGCCCCTTCGGAGCGGGAGGACCTAGCACAGATACGCAGTATTTT.

This clonotype turned up a few times. The gene calls are TRBV5-6 and TRBJ2-1; D gene unclear. Germline CDR1 SGHDT, CDR2 YYEEEE. Trimming removed 2 bases from V and 8 bases from J, with 14 bases in between. This CDR3 comprises 14 residues. CDR3 residues: CASSLGNHQDEQFF. DNA for the CDR3: TGTGCCAGCAGCTTAGGGAATCACCAGGATGAGCAGTTCTTC.

The CDR3 loop reads CASSPFGGATLYNSPLHF. CDR3 bases: TGTGCCAGCAGCCCCTTCGGAGGGGCGACGCTTTATAATTCACCCCTCCACTTT. The rearrangement links TRBV11-2 to TRBJ1-6; D may be TRBD1 (5 bases). In germline, CDR1 is SGHAT, CDR2 FQNNGV. The CDR3 runs 18 residues. Deletions cut 5 bases from V and 4 bases from J, with 21 bases between. Filled out from reference TRBV11-2 and TRBJ1-6, the complete variable domain reads EAGVAQSPRYKIIEKRQSVAFWCNPISGHATLYWYQQILGQGPKLLIQFQNNGVVDDSQLPKDRFSAERLKGVDSTLKIQPAKLEDSAVYLCASSPFGGATLYNSPLHFGNGTRLTVT.

This clonotype was found many times. The J gene is TRBJ2-1, the V gene TRBV7-2; no definite D call. This CDR3 has 13 amino acids. Germline values: CDR1 SGHTA, CDR2 FQGNSA. V was clipped by 3 bases and J by 7 bases, with 10 bases between them. The CDR3 spells CASSFLVRNEQFF. The CDR3 coding sequence is TGTGCCAGCAGCTTTTTGGTCAGGAATGAGCAGTTCTTC.

The sample holds many counts of this clonotype. The chain combines TRBV5-1 with TRBJ1-2, with D unclear. V lost 4 bases and J 6 bases, leaving 10 bases between the germline ends. Germline V gene lookup returns CDR1 SGHRS and CDR2 YFSETQ. CDR3 length: 12 residues. The CDR3 protein is CASSPGMDGYTF. In nucleotides, the CDR3 is TGCGCCAGCAGCCCCGGGATGGATGGCTACACCTTC.

The rearrangement joins TRBV20-1 to TRBJ1-6; 7 bases line up with TRBD1. Per the germline V gene, CDR1 is DFQATT and CDR2 is SNEGSKA (reference sequence). With V trimmed by 1 base and J by 4 bases, 4 bases remained unmatched. The CDR3 contains 15 residues. The CDR3 bases are TGCAGTGCTAGAGGCCCGACAGGGTATAATTCACCCCTCCACTTT. Its protein product is CSARGPTGYNSPLHF.

This clonotype was seen many times. The V call is TRBV10-3, the J call TRBJ2-2; 13 bases align to TRBD2. CDR1 ENHRY and CDR2 SYGVKD come from the germline V gene. J gave up 5 bases and V 3 bases, and 9 bases lay outside the gene matches. The CDR3 sequence is 18 residues long. The CDR3 sequence is CAISDPGLAGVRTGELFF. The DNA for the CDR3 is TGTGCCATCAGTGATCCCGGACTAGCGGGAGTTCGGACCGGGGAGCTGTTTTTT.

This clonotype was recorded at least ten times. The chain is built from TRBV6-1 and TRBJ2-5; a possible D gene is TRBD1 (6 bases). Germline V gene lookup returns CDR1 MNHNS and CDR2 SASEGT. V was clipped by 7 bases and J by 1 base, with 16 bases between them. CDR3 length equals 15 residues. The CDR3 DNA is TGTGCCAGCAAGTCAAGGACAGACATCCAAGAGACCCAGTACTTC. This codes for CASKSRTDIQETQYF.

This clonotype has at least ten counts. The chain employs TRBV5-1 and TRBJ1-4, with D unclear. This CDR3 has 15 residues. V lost 0 bases, J lost 3 bases, and 9 bases lay in between. From germline, CDR1 is SGHRS and CDR2 YFSETQ. The CDR3 region is CASSLGAGPNEKLFF. The CDR3 DNA is TGCGCCAGCAGCTTGGGGGCAGGTCCTAATGAAAAACTGTTTTTT.

This clonotype showed up just a few times. The CDR3 nucleotides read TGTGCCAGCAGCTTAACGGCACAATTTGGCTACACCTTC. Its translation is CASSLTAQFGYTF. The J gene is TRBJ1-2, the V gene TRBV7-2; D call uncertain. CDR3 length equals 13 residues. V was trimmed by 2 bases and J by 7 bases, leaving 11 bases between them. CDR1 is SGHTA and CDR2 is FQGNSA in the germline V gene.

This clonotype came up many times. The chain employs TRBV15 and TRBJ2-7; possibly TRBD2 for D (5 bases). CDR1 is LNHNV, CDR2 YYDKDF, per germline (reference sequence). The length of the CDR3 is 12 residues. V lost 4 bases to trimming and J lost 3 bases, with 7 bases between them. CDR3 DNA: TGTGCCACCAGCAAAGCGGACTACGAGCAGTACTTC. Translating gives CATSKADYEQYF.

The chain is built from TRBV9 and TRBJ2-7, with D uncertain. The CDR3 has 15 amino acids. The germline V gene encodes CDR1 SGDLS and CDR2 YYNGEE. V gave up 0 bases and J gave up 6 bases, with 16 bases separating them. The CDR3 is CASSVAGSGFAEQYF. The CDR3 DNA is TGTGCCAGCAGCGTAGCAGGTAGTGGGTTTGCCGAGCAGTACTTC.

The chain carries TRBV7-9 and TRBJ1-5; no reliable D call. Trimming cost V 1 base and J 4 bases, with 8 bases left between them. The CDR3 spans 14 residues. Germline V gene data show CDR1 as SEHNR and CDR2 as FQNEAQ (reference sequence). The CDR3: CASSLESDNQPQHF. CDR3 bases: TGTGCCAGCAGCTTAGAGTCCGATAATCAGCCCCAGCATTTT.

The table lists this clonotype with many counts. V usage is TRBV20-1 and J usage is TRBJ2-7; 8 bases fit TRBD1. With 5 bases clipped from V and 3 bases from J, the junction kept 15 bases outside the gene matches. Germline V gives CDR1 DFQATT, CDR2 SNEGSKA (reference sequence). The CDR3 is made up of 16 amino acids. CDR3 sequence (DNA): TGCAGTGCTGACCGCCCCAGACAGGGGCGCTTCTACGAGCAGTACTTC. Translation: CSADRPRQGRFYEQYF.

The rearrangement joins TRBV4-3 to TRBJ1-6; weak D call: TRBD1 (5 bases). This CDR3 is 14 amino acids long. Trimming shortened V by 2 bases and J by 11 bases, and 13 bases separated the two germline ends. Germline V gives CDR1 LGHNA, CDR2 YSLEER. Written as DNA, the CDR3 is TGCGCCAGCAGCCAACTGGCAGGGCGGACACCCCTCCACTTT. Its protein is CASSQLAGRTPLHF.

This clonotype was seen a few times. The V and J genes are TRBV5-1 and TRBJ2-7, with D maybe TRBD2 (5 bases). Per germline, CDR1 SGHRS and CDR2 YFSETQ. V dropped 4 bases and J dropped 3 bases, with 8 bases sitting between them. This CDR3 contains 12 residues. This CDR3 is CASSPDYYEQYF. As DNA, the CDR3 is TGCGCCAGCAGCCCAGACTACTACGAGCAGTACTTC.

The sample holds many counts of this clonotype. The chain joins TRBV5-6 to TRBJ1-4; D is ambiguous. The germline V and J ends were trimmed by 0 bases and 5 bases, with 5 bases remaining between them. CDR1 is SGHDT and CDR2 is YYEEEE in the germline V gene. The CDR3 is 13 amino acids. CDR3 region: CASSLVGNEKLFF. CDR3 DNA sequence: TGTGCCAGCAGCTTGGTCGGGAATGAAAAACTGTTTTTT.

This clonotype was found a few times. The CDR3 protein is CAISESQGPYNEQFF. CDR3 DNA sequence: TGTGCCATCAGTGAGTCACAGGGGCCCTACAATGAGCAGTTCTTC. The chain combines TRBV10-3 with TRBJ2-1, with 7 bases aligning to TRBD1. This CDR3 is built from 15 residues. After removal of 0 bases from V and 2 bases from J, the junction contained 1 base not matched to a gene. CDR1 is ENHRY, CDR2 SYGVKD, per germline.

This clonotype has a count of ten or more. The V gene is TRBV6-5, the J gene TRBJ2-3, with D possibly TRBD2 on 5 matching bases. The CDR3 covers 16 residues. With 0 bases removed from V and 5 bases from J, the gap between germline ends came to 15 bases. Per germline, CDR1 MNHEY and CDR2 SVGAGI. In DNA, the CDR3 is TGTGCCAGCAGTTACTCGAGATTAGCGTGGGGAGATACGCAGTATTTT. It yields the protein CASSYSRLAWGDTQYF.

J is TRBJ1-1 and V is TRBV20-1; the D is unclear. This CDR3 has 11 amino acids. V lost 0 bases and J lost 6, with 5 bases in between. Germline V gives CDR1 DFQATT, CDR2 SNEGSKA (reference sequence). CDR3 protein: CSARDPPEAFF. The CDR3 nucleotides are TGCAGTGCTAGAGATCCTCCTGAAGCTTTCTTT.

This clonotype has ten or more counts. V and J are TRBV11-2 and TRBJ2-4; D remains ambiguous. Trimming removed 8 bases from V and 0 bases from J, with 8 bases in between. The CDR3 is 13 amino acids. Germline values: CDR1 SGHAT, CDR2 FQNNGV. For the CDR3, the DNA is TGTGCCAGCTCCACCCCAGCCAAAAACATTCAGTACTTC. Translating gives CASSTPAKNIQYF.

In this sample, this clonotype turned up many times. The chain combines TRBV10-3 with TRBJ2-7; 7 nucleotides line up with TRBD2. The ends lost 6 bases at V and 3 bases at J; junction bases unmatched: 8. This CDR3 has 14 residues. Germline V gene data show CDR1 as ENHRY and CDR2 as SYGVKD. DNA for the CDR3: TGTGCCATCAGCCACGGGACTACCTACTACGAGCAGTACTTC. Amino acid sequence: CAISHGTTYYEQYF.